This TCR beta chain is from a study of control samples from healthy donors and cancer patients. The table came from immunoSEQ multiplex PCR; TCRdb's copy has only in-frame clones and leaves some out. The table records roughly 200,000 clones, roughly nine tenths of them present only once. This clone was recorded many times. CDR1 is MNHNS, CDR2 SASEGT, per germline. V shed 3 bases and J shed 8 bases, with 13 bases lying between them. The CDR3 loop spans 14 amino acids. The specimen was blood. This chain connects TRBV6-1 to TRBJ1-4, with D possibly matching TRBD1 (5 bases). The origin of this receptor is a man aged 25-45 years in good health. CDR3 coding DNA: TGTGCCAGCAGTGATGGCAGGGTTGCGGAAAAACTGTTTTTT. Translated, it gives CASSDGRVAEKLFF.